This T cell receptor (beta chain) was identified in a study of T cell responses to AZD1222 COVID-19 vaccine. Looking at the study overall: Second-dose timings of about 4 or about 12 weeks were pooled. Regarding the study as a whole: Repertoires were obtained only post-peak T cell response. Females made up more of the donors, who were largely white British, and clonal diversity may have come out too low. A rise in Spike-specific TCR breadth and depth followed two AZD1222 doses.

To note about this clone: What it recognizes is unknown.

The CDR3 sequence is 14 residues long. V lost 8 bases and J lost 4; bases outside the gene matches: 11. Per the germline V gene, CDR1 is MNHEY and CDR2 is SMNVEV (reference sequence). Profiling relied on immunoSEQ multiplex PCR, and the TCRdb table lists in-frame clones only, not all of them. This sample has 100,000 or so clones, with roughly 90% found just once. The V call is TRBV27, the J call TRBJ2-7; 7 nucleotides align to TRBD1. This clonotype was obtained from an adult in good health. The source material was peripheral blood, sampled on day 0 of AZD1222 vaccination. CDR3 loop: CASGPGQLPYEQYF. CDR3 coding DNA: TGTGCCAGCGGCCCGGGACAGCTACCTTACGAGCAGTACTTC.